This is a list of T cell receptor beta chains from one sample in a study of blood T cell repertoires in COVID-19. Only in-frame clones appear in the TCRdb table, and some are missing; sequencing was by immunoSEQ multiplex PCR. Here the sample spans 250,000 to 300,000 clones, less than 85% being singletons. The material sequenced was peripheral blood. All receptors come from a woman under 30 with acute or convalescent COVID-19. The CDR3 runs from the conserved cysteine through the conserved F or W. D genes are given only for firm matches. Some rows mark clone size as missing; the rest say once, few, many or name a class of expanded clone.

j_call clone_size d_call v_call cdr3_aa cdr3_nt
TRBJ2-7 NA NA TRBV29-1 CSVVLPSSYEQYF TGCAGCGTTGTTCTTCCCTCCTCCTACGAGCAGTACTTC
TRBJ2-1 NA TRBD2 TRBV19 CASSRGARGARRYGLAGGDNEQFF TGTGCCAGTAGTAGAGGGGCCAGGGGGGCCCGCCGGTACGGACTAGCGGGAGGGGACAATGAGCAGTTCTTC
TRBJ2-3 NA NA TRBV6-6 CASSRPRGERLTDTQYF TGTGCCAGCAGTCGTCCCCGTGGGGAGCGGCTCACAGATACGCAGTATTTT
TRBJ2-1 NA TRBD2 TRBV7-3 CASSLGRLAGGFNEQFF TGTGCCAGCAGCTTAGGAAGGCTAGCGGGAGGTTTCAATGAGCAGTTCTTC
TRBJ2-1 NA NA TRBV27 CASSTPSGWGYNEQFF TGTGCCAGCAGTACCCCGAGCGGGTGGGGTTACAATGAGCAGTTCTTC
TRBJ2-3 NA NA TRBV29-1 CSVDRALGGTDTQYF TGCAGCGTTGATAGAGCTTTGGGAGGCACAGATACGCAGTATTTT
TRBJ2-5 once NA TRBV3-1/TRBV3-2 CASSQVRETQYF TGTGCCAGCAGCCAGGTTCGGGAGACCCAGTACTTC
TRBJ1-5 few TRBD1 TRBV28 CASSPNQPGQGRQPQHF TGTGCCAGCAGCCCAAATCAACCCGGACAGGGACGACAGCCCCAGCATTTT
TRBJ2-1 NA TRBD2 TRBV19 CASKGTSANYNEQFF TGTGCCAGTAAAGGGACTAGCGCAAACTACAATGAGCAGTTCTTC
TRBJ1-2 NA NA TRBV12-3/TRBV12-4 CASSQEETYGYTF TGTGCCAGCAGTCAAGAGGAGACCTATGGCTACACCTTC
TRBJ2-1 few TRBD2 TRBV18 CASSPPTWLAGDNEQFF TGTGCCAGCTCACCCCCCACCTGGCTAGCGGGTGACAATGAGCAGTTCTTC
TRBJ2-2 NA NA TRBV6-2/TRBV6-3 CASSYVGGLWTGELFF TGTGCCAGCAGTTACGTTGGTGGGCTTTGGACCGGGGAGCTGTTTTTT
TRBJ1-1 NA NA TRBV6-2/TRBV6-3 CASSDPGSTEAFF TGTGCCAGCAGTGATCCGGGGAGCACTGAAGCTTTCTTT
TRBJ2-7 few NA TRBV7-7 CASSLAPGGGYEQYF TGTGCTAGCAGCTTAGCCCCGGGTGGGGGCTATGAGCAGTACTTC
TRBJ2-1 NA TRBD2 TRBV6-5 CASSYFGTSGTDEQFF TGTGCCAGCAGTTACTTCGGTACTAGCGGGACGGATGAGCAGTTCTTC
TRBJ1-5 NA TRBD1 TRBV14 CASSLTGGNQPQHF TGTGCCAGCAGCCTGACAGGGGGCAATCAGCCCCAGCATTTT
TRBJ2-7 NA TRBD2 TRBV5-1 CASSWREGGYEQYF TGCGCCAGCTCTTGGCGGGAGGGCGGCTACGAGCAGTACTTC
TRBJ2-2 once NA TRBV10-2 CASKGRPNTGELFF TGCGCCAGCAAAGGGAGGCCTAACACCGGGGAGCTGTTTTTT
TRBJ1-1 NA NA TRBV2 CASSARVMNTEAFF TGTGCCAGCAGCGCTCGGGTGATGAACACTGAAGCTTTCTTT
TRBJ1-3 NA NA TRBV28 CASSSHRAGNTIYF TGTGCCAGCAGTTCCCACAGGGCTGGAAACACCATATATTTT
TRBJ2-7 NA TRBD2 TRBV6-2/TRBV6-3 CASSWASGAYEQYF TGTGCCAGCAGTTGGGCTAGCGGTGCCTACGAGCAGTACTTC
TRBJ2-1 NA TRBD2 TRBV3-1/TRBV3-2 CASSQTTSAGPYNEQFF TGTGCCAGCAGTCAAACGACTAGCGCCGGACCTTACAATGAGCAGTTCTTC
TRBJ1-5 NA NA TRBV6-2/TRBV6-3 CASSYVGGNQPQHF TGTGCCAGCAGTTACGTCGGGGGGAATCAGCCCCAGCATTTT
TRBJ2-5 NA NA TRBV7-9 CASSSQQETQYF TGTGCCAGCAGCTCCCAACAAGAGACCCAGTACTTC
TRBJ1-6 NA TRBD1 TRBV28 CASLSAGTGRYNSPLHF TGTGCCAGCCTCTCAGCCGGGACAGGGAGGTATAATTCACCCCTCCACTTT
TRBJ2-7 NA NA TRBV3-1/TRBV3-2 CASSQLQGHEQYF TGTGCCAGCAGCCAATTACAGGGCCACGAGCAGTACTTC
TRBJ2-3 NA NA TRBV9 CASNPTGHTDTQYF TGTGCCAGCAACCCTACAGGGCACACAGATACGCAGTATTTT
TRBJ2-3 NA TRBD2 TRBV6-1 CASSELGGSLADTQYF TGTGCCAGCAGTGAGTTAGGCGGGAGTCTGGCAGATACGCAGTATTTT
TRBJ2-1 NA TRBD2 TRBV9 CASGRARSYNEQFF TGTGCCAGCGGGAGGGCTCGTTCCTACAATGAGCAGTTCTTC
TRBJ2-2 NA NA TRBV6-5 CASSYLRGNTGELFF TGTGCCAGCAGTTACTTACGCGGCAACACCGGGGAGCTGTTTTTT
TRBJ1-5 NA TRBD1 TRBV6-2/TRBV6-3 CASSRTGGAEQPQHF TGTGCCAGCAGTCGTACAGGGGGAGCGGAACAGCCCCAGCATTTT
TRBJ1-2 NA TRBD1 TRBV15 CATSRDGQGVENYGYTF TGTGCCACCAGCAGAGATGGGCAGGGGGTAGAGAACTATGGCTACACCTTC